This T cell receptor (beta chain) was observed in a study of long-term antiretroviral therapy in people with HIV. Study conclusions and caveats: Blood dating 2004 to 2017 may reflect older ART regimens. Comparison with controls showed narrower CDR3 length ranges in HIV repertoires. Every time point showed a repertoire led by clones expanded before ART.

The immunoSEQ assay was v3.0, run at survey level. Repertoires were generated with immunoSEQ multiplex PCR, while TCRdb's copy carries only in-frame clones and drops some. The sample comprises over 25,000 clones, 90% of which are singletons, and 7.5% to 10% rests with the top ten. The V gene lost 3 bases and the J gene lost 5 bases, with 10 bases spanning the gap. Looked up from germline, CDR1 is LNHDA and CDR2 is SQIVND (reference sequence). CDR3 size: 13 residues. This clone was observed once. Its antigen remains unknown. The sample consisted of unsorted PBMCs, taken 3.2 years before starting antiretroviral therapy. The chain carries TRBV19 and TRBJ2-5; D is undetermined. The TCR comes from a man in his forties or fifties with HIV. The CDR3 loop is CASSIGVRETQYF. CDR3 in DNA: TGTGCCAGTAGTATTGGGGTTCGGGAGACCCAGTACTTC.